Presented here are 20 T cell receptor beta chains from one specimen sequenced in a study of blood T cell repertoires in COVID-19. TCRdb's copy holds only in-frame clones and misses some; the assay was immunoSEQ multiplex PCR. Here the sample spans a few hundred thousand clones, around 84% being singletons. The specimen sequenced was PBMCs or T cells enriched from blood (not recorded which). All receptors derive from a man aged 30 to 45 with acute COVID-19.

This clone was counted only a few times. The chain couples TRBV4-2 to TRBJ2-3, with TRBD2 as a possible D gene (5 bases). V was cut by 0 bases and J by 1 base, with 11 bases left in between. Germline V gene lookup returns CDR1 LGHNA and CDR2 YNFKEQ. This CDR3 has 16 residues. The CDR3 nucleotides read TGTGCCAGCAGCCAAGATCCGCACGGGGGCACAGATACGCAGTATTTT. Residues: CASSQDPHGGTDTQYF.

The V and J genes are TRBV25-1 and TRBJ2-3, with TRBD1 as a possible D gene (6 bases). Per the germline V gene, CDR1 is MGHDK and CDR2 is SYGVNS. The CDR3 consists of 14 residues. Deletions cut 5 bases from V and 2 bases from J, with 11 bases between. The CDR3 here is CASSTGRDTDTQYF. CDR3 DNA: TGTGCCAGCAGTACAGGGCGAGACACAGATACGCAGTATTTT.

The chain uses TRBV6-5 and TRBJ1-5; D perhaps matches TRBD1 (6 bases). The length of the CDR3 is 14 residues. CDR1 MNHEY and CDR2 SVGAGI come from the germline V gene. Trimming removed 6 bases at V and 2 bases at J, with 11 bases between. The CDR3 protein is CASSPGQRNQPQHF. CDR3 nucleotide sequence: TGTGCCAGCAGCCCCGGACAGCGCAATCAGCCCCAGCATTTT.

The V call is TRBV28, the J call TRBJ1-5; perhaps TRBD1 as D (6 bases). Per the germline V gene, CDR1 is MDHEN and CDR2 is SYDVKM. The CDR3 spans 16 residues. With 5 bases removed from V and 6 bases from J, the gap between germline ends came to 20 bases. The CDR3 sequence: CASSPPGGANSQPQHF. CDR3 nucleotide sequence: TGTGCCAGCAGTCCCCCGGGGGGGGCGAATAGTCAGCCCCAGCATTTT.

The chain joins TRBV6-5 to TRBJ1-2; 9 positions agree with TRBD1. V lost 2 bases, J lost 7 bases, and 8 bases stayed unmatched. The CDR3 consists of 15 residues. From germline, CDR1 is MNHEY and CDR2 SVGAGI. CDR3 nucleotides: TGTGCCAGCAGTTACCAGATAACAGGGGGCGGTGGCTACACCTTC. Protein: CASSYQITGGGGYTF.

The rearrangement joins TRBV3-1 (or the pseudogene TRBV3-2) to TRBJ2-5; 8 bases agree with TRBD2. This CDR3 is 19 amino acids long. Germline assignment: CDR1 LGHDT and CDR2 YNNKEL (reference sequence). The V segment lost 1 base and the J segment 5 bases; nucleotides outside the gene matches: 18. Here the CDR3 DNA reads TGTGCCAGCAGCCAAGTGCCCTCTTGGCGGGGGGATTTCGGGGAGACCCAGTACTTC. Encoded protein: CASSQVPSWRGDFGETQYF.

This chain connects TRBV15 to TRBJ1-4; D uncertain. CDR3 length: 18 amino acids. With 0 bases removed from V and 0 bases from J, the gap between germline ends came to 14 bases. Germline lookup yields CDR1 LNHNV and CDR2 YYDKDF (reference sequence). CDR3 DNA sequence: TGTGCCACCAGCAGAGATCGGCGGATAAACGCAACTAATGAAAAACTGTTTTTT. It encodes CATSRDRRINATNEKLFF.

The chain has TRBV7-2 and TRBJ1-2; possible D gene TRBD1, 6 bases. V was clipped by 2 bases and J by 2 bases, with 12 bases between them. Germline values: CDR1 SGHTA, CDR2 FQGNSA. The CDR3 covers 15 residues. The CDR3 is CASSLLQGSNYGYTF. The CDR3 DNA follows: TGTGCCAGCAGCTTACTACAGGGTTCGAACTATGGCTACACCTTC.

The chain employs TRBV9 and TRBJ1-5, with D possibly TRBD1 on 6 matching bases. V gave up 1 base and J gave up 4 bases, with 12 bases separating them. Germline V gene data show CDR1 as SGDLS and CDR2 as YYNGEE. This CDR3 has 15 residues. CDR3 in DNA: TGTGCCAGCAGCGTAAATGGGGGCAAGAATCAGCCCCAGCATTTT. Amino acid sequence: CASSVNGGKNQPQHF.

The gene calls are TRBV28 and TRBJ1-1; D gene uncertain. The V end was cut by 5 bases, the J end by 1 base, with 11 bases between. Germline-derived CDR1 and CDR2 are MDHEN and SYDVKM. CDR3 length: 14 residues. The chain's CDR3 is CASSTDLRNTEAFF. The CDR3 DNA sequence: TGTGCCAGCAGTACCGATCTTAGGAACACTGAAGCTTTCTTT.

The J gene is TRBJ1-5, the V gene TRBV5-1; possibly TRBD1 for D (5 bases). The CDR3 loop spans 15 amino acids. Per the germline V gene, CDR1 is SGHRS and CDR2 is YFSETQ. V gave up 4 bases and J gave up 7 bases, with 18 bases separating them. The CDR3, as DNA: TGCGCCAGCAGCGTTACCACAGGAGCTGACCAGCCCCAGCATTTT. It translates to CASSVTTGADQPQHF. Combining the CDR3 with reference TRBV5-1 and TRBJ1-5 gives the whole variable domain KAGVTQTPRYLIKTRGQQVTLSCSPISGHRSVSWYQQTPGQGLQFLFEYFSETQRNKGNFPGRFSGRQFSNSRSEMNVSTLELGDSALYLCASSVTTGADQPQHFGDGTRLSIL.

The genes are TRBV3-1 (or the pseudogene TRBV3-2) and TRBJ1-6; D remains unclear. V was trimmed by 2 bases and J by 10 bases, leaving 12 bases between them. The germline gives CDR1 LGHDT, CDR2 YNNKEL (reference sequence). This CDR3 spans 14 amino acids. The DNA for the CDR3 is TGTGCCAGCAGCCAATCCCACGGAGGGTCACCCCTCCACTTT. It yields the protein CASSQSHGGSPLHF.

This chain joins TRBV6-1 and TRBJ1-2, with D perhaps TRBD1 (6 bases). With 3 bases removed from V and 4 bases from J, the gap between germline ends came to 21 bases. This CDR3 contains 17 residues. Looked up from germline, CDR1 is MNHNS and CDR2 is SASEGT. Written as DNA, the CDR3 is TGTGCCAGCAGTGATCCGCGAGGGCAGGGGACAATCTATGGCTACACCTTC. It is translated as CASSDPRGQGTIYGYTF.

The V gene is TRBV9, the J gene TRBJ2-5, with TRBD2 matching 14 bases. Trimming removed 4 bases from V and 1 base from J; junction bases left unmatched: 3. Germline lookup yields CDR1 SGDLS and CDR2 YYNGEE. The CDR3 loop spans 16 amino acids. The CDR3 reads CASSPGTSGSQETQYF. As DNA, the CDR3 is TGTGCCAGCAGCCCCGGGACTAGCGGGAGCCAAGAGACCCAGTACTTC.

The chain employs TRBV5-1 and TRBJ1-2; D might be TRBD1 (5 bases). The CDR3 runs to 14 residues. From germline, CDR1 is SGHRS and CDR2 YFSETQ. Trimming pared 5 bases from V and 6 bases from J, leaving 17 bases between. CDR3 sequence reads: CASSSDRGFDGYTF. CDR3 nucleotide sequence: TGCGCCAGCAGTTCAGACAGAGGCTTCGATGGCTACACCTTC.

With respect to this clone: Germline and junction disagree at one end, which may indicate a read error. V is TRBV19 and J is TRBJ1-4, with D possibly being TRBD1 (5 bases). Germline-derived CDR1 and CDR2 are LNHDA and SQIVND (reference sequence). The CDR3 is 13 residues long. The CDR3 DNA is TGTGCCAGTAGTCGGACAACCAATGAAAAACTGTTTTTT. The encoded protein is CASSRTTNEKLFF.

The CDR3 coding sequence is TGTGCCAGCAGCCCTAATCACAGGGGTCTAAGTGGCTACACCTTC. This codes for CASSPNHRGLSGYTF. This chain links TRBV3-1 (or the pseudogene TRBV3-2) with TRBJ1-2, with 7 bases identical to TRBD1. The CDR3 is made up of 15 amino acids. V lost 4 bases to trimming and J lost 7 bases; unmatched junction nucleotides: 12. Per the germline V gene, CDR1 is LGHDT and CDR2 is YNNKEL (reference sequence).

The CDR3 coding sequence is TGTGCCAGCAGCTTTGCGGGGGTTGGTGGAAAACTGTTTTTT. The encoded protein is CASSFAGVGGKLFF. V usage is TRBV5-4 and J usage is TRBJ1-4; D possibly corresponds to TRBD1 (5 bases). The CDR3 loop spans 14 amino acids. Germline V gives CDR1 SGHNT, CDR2 YYREEE (reference sequence). The V gene lost 2 bases and the J gene lost 10 bases, with 15 bases spanning the gap.

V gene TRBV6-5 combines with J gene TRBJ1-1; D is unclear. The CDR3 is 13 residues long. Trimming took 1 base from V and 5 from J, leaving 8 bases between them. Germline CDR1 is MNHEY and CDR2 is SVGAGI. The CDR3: CASSYYRETEAFF. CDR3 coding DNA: TGTGCCAGCAGTTACTACCGGGAGACTGAAGCTTTCTTT.

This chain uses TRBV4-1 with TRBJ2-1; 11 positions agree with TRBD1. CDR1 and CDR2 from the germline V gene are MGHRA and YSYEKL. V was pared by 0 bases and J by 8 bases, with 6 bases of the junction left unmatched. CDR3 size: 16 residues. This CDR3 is CASSQDQWTGGDEQFF. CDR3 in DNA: TGCGCCAGCAGCCAAGATCAATGGACAGGGGGCGATGAGCAGTTCTTC.